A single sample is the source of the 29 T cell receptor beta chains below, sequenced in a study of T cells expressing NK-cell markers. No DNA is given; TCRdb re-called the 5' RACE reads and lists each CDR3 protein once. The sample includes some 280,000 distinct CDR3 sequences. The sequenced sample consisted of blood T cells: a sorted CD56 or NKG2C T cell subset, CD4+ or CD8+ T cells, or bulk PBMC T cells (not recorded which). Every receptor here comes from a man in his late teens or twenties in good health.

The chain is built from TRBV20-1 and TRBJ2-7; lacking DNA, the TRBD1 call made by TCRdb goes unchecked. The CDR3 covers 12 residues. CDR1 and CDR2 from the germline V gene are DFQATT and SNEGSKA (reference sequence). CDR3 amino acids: CSTRGSSYEQYF.

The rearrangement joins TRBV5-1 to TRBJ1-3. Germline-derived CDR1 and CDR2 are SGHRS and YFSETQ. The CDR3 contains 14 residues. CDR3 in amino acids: CASSLTQGGNTIYF.

The CDR3 loop is CASSFETGTEQFF. V gene TRBV6-6 combines with J gene TRBJ2-1; TCRdb gives TRBD1 as the D gene, but with no DNA this cannot be confirmed. This CDR3 comprises 13 residues. Germline CDR1 reads MNHNY; CDR2 reads SVGAGI (reference sequence).

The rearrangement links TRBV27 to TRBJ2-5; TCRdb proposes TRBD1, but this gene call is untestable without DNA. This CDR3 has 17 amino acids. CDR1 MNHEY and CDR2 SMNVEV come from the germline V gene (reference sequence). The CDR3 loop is CASSLGGTEIGLETQYF.

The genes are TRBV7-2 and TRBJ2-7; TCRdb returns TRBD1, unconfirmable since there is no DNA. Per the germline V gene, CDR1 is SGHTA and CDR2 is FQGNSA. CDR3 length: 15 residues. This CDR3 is CASSSRDRGPYEQYF.

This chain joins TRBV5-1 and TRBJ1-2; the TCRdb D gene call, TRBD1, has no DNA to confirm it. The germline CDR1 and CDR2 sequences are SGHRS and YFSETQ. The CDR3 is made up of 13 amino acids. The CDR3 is CASSSGQEMANTF.

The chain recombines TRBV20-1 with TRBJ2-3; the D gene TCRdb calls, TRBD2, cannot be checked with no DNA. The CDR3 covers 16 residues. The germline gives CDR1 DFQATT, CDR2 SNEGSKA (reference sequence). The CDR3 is CSARDPGRGRTDTQYF.

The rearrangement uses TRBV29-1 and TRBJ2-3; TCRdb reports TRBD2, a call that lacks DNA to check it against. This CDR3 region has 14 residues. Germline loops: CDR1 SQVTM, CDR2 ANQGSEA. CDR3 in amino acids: CSVDLAGMGDTQYF.

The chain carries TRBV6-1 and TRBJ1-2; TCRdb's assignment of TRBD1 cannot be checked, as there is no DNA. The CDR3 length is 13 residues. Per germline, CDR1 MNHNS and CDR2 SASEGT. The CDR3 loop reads CASSESNRDGYTF.

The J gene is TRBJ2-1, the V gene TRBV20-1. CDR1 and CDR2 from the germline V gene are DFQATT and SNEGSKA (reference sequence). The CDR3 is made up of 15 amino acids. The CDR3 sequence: CSARDARGAYNEQFF.

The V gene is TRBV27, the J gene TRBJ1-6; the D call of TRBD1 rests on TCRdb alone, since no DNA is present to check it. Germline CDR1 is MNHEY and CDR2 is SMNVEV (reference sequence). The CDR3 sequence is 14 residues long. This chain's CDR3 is CASSFLQGNSPLHF.

CDR3 residues: CSASLAGGGIQYF. This sequence joins TRBV20-1 and TRBJ2-4; as DNA is missing, the TRBD2 call by TCRdb cannot be tested. Germline V gives CDR1 DFQATT, CDR2 SNEGSKA (reference sequence). This CDR3 has 13 amino acids.

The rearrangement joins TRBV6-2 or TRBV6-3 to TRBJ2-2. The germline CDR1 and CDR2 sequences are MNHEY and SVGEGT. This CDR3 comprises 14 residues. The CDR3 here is CASPWPSRTGELFF.

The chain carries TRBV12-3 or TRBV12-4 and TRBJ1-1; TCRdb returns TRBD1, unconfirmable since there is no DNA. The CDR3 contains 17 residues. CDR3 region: CASSTWTGGRMNTEAFF.

The CDR3 spells CASSQEMQGRQPQHF. V is TRBV4-3 and J is TRBJ1-5; the D call from TCRdb, TRBD1, cannot be confirmed without DNA. The CDR3 extends over 15 amino acids. The V gene's germline CDR1 is LGHNA and CDR2 YSLEER.

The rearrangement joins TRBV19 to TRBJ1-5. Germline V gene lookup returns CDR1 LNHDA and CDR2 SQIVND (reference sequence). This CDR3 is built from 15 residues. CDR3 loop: CASGSTASSNQPQHF.

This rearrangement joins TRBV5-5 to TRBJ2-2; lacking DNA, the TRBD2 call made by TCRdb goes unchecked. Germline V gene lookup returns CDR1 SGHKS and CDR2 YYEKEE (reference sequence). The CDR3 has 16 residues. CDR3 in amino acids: CASSPSRFTSFGELFF.

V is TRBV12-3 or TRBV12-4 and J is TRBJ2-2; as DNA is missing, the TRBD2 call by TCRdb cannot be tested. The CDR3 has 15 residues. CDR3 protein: CASSGLAVNTGELFF.

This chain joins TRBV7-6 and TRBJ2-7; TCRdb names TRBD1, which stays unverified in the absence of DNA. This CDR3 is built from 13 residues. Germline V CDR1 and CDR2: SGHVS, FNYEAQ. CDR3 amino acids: CASSLAQGLEQYF.

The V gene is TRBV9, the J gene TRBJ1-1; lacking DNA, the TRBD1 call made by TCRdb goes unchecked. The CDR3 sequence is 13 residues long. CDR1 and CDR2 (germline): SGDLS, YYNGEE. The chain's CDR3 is CASSVGVQGEAFF.

The chain's CDR3 is CASSPSQQTNTEAFF. The V call is TRBV4-1, the J call TRBJ1-1. CDR1 and CDR2 (germline): MGHRA, YSYEKL. This CDR3 region has 15 residues.

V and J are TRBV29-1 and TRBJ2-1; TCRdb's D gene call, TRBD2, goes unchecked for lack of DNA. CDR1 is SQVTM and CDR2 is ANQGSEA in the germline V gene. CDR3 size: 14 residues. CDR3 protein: CSVVGRGGNNEQFF.

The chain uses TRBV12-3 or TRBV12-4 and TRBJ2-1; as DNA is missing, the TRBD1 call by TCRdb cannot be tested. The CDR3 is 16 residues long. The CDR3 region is CATRLRTGMLGDEQFF.

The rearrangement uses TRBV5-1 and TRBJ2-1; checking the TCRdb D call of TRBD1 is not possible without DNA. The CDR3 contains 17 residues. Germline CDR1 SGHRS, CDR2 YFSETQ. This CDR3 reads CASSQTVVPTTYNEQFF.

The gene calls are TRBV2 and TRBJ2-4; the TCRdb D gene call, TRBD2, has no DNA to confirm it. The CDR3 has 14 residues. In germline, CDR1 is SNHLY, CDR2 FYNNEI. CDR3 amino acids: CASLAGLAKNIQYF. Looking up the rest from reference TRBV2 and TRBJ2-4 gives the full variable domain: EPEVTQTPSHQVTQMGQEVILRCVPISNHLYFYWYRQILGQKVEFLVSFYNNEISEKSEIFDDQFSVERPDGSNFTLKIRSTKLEDSAMYFCASLAGLAKNIQYFGAGTRLSVL.

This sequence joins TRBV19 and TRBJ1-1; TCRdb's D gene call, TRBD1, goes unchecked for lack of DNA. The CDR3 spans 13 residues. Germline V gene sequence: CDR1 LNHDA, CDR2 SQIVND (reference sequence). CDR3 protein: CASSTQGGTEAFF.

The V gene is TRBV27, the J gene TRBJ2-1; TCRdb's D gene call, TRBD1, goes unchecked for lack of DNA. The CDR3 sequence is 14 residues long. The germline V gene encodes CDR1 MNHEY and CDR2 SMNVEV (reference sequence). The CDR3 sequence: CASSFRVAHNEQFF.

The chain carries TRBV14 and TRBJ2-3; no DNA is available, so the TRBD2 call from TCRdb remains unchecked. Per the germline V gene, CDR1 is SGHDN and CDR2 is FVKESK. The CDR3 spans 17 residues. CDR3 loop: CASSQSGTSGRLDTQYF.

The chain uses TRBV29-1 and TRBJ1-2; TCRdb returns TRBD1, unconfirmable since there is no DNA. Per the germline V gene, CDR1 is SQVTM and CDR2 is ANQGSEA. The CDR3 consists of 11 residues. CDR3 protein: CSVEDALGYTF.